A single sample gave rise to the 11 T cell receptor beta chains below, sequenced in a study of blood T cell repertoires in COVID-19. The assay was immunoSEQ multiplex PCR, and TCRdb's table has in-frame clones only and misses some. The data show some 130,000 clones, around 80% seen once. The sample taken for sequencing was PBMCs or T cells enriched from blood (not recorded which). The receptors stem from a woman aged 50 to 60 who had recovered from COVID-19.

The rearrangement uses TRBV18 and TRBJ1-3, with 8 nucleotides matching TRBD1. Germline values: CDR1 KGHSH, CDR2 LQKENI. J was trimmed by 3 bases and V by 3 bases; bases with no gene match: 4. This CDR3 contains 15 residues. DNA of the CDR3: TGTGCCAGCTCACCCGTCGGACAGGGTGGAAACACCATATATTTT. The encoded protein is CASSPVGQGGNTIYF.

The genes are TRBV28 and TRBJ2-5, with D possibly matching TRBD2 (6 bases). Germline V gene lookup returns CDR1 MDHEN and CDR2 SYDVKM. Trimming removed 7 bases from V and 4 bases from J, with 10 bases in between. The CDR3 is 12 amino acids. CDR3 sequence: CASKSGGETQYF. The CDR3 DNA reads TGTGCCAGCAAGTCCGGGGGAGAGACCCAGTACTTC.

This chain connects TRBV3-1 (or the pseudogene TRBV3-2) to TRBJ1-5; D remains unclear. The CDR3 loop spans 17 amino acids. CDR1 is LGHDT and CDR2 is YNNKEL in the germline V gene (reference sequence). V was pared by 0 bases and J by 0 bases, with 12 bases between. The CDR3 coding sequence is TGTGCCAGCAGCCAAGATTTGCCAGTAGCTAGCAATCAGCCCCAGCATTTT. This encodes CASSQDLPVASNQPQHF.

The CDR3 here is CASSLAVGRGENTEAFF. DNA of the CDR3: TGTGCCAGCAGCTTGGCTGTCGGCAGGGGGGAGAACACTGAAGCTTTCTTT. V is TRBV5-6 and J is TRBJ1-1, with 7 bases identical to TRBD1. The trim removed 0 bases at V and 1 base at J, leaving 9 bases unmatched. CDR1 and CDR2 (germline): SGHDT, YYEEEE. This CDR3 has 17 residues.

The genes are TRBV6-1 and TRBJ1-5; 8 nucleotides agree with TRBD1. The CDR3 contains 15 residues. Per germline, CDR1 MNHNS and CDR2 SASEGT. The ends lost 2 bases at V and 4 bases at J; junction bases unmatched: 4. The CDR3 region is CASSELGQGNQPQHF. Here the CDR3 DNA reads TGTGCCAGCAGTGAACTAGGACAGGGTAATCAGCCCCAGCATTTT.

The chain is built from TRBV12-2 and TRBJ2-7; the table's TRBD1 call for D was not verified on the DNA. TRBV12-2 constitutes a pseudogene. The CDR3 has 12 amino acids. As DNA, the CDR3 is TGTGCAAGTCGCTTAGACACCTACGAGCAGTACGTC. Its protein is CASRLDTYEQYV.

This clone has just a few counts. This rearrangement joins TRBV5-8 to TRBJ1-5, with TRBD1 matching over 7 bases. CDR1 is SGHTS, CDR2 YDEGEE, per germline. The CDR3 consists of 15 residues. After removal of 4 bases from V and 5 bases from J, the junction contained 9 bases not matched to a gene. In DNA form, the CDR3 reads TGTGCCAGCAGCGCTAGACAGGGTTGGGATCAGCCCCAGCATTTT. The encoded protein is CASSARQGWDQPQHF.

The chain carries TRBV7-9 and TRBJ2-7, with D possibly matching TRBD1 (6 bases). Germline assignment: CDR1 SEHNR and CDR2 FQNEAQ (reference sequence). Trimming removed 1 base from V and 5 bases from J, with 12 bases in between. The length of the CDR3 is 14 residues. The CDR3 nucleotides read TGTGCCAGCAGCTTAGATGGGGGCGGGCACGAGCAGTACTTC. Translating it yields CASSLDGGGHEQYF.

This clone was detected only once. The rearrangement uses TRBV2 and TRBJ1-1; possibly TRBD1 for D (5 bases). This CDR3 region has 11 residues. CDR1 and CDR2 (germline): SNHLY, FYNNEI. V was pared by 6 bases and J by 11 bases, with 13 bases between. In nucleotides, the CDR3 is TGTGCCAGCAGGGCAGGGATCTTGGCTTTCTTT. This sequence encodes CASRAGILAFF.

The V and J genes are TRBV23-1 and TRBJ2-7; TRBD1 might be the D (6 bases). TRBV23-1 is filed as an ORF, its function uncertain. V shed 3 bases and J shed 3 bases, with 15 bases lying between them. This CDR3 is built from 15 residues. The DNA of the CDR3 is TGCGCCAGCAGTCACCATCCCCTACAGGGCTACGAGCAGTACGTC. Protein: CASSHHPLQGYEQYV.

The chain recombines TRBV7-9 with TRBJ1-5; 7 nucleotides align to TRBD1. Trimming at V came to 5 bases and at J to 1 base, leaving 2 bases not matched to a gene. Germline lookup yields CDR1 SEHNR and CDR2 FQNEAQ (reference sequence). This CDR3 has 14 amino acids. The chain's CDR3 is CASSETGSNQPQHF. CDR3 nucleotide sequence: TGTGCCAGCAGCGAGACAGGGAGCAATCAGCCCCAGCATTTT.